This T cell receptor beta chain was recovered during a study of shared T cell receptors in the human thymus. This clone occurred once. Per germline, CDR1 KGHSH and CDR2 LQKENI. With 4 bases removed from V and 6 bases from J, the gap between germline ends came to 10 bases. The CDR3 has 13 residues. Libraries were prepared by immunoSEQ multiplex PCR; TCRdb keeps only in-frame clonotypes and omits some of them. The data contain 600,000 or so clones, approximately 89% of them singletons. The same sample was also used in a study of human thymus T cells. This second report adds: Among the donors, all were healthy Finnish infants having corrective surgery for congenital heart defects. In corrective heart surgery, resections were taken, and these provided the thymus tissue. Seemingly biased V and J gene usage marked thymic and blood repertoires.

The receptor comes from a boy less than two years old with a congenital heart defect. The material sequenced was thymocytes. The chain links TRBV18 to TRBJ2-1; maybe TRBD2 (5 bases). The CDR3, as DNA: TGTGCCAGCTCACTCTTGGCGGGCAATGAGCAGTTCTTC. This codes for CASSLLAGNEQFF.